The 3 T cell receptor beta chains below were found in one sample sequenced in a study of blood T cell repertoires in COVID-19. Only in-frame clones appear in the TCRdb table, and some are missing; sequencing was by immunoSEQ multiplex PCR. The table lists 95,000 to 150,000 clones, approximately 85% of them singletons. Sequenced sample: peripheral blood. The receptors here all came from a woman older than 75 with COVID-19, enrolled during active disease.

The rearrangement uses TRBV7-9 and TRBJ1-2, with D tentatively TRBD1 (5 bases). V was cut by 0 bases and J by 6 bases, with 5 bases left in between. This CDR3 is built from 12 residues. Germline CDR1 and CDR2: SEHNR and FQNEAQ (reference sequence). The CDR3 spells CASSLAQDGYTF. Written as DNA, the CDR3 is TGTGCCAGCAGCTTAGCACAGGATGGCTACACCTTC. The variable domain in full, completed from reference TRBV7-9 and TRBJ1-2, reads DTGVSQNPRHKITKRGQNVTFRCDPISEHNRLYWYRQTLGQGPEFLTYFQNEAQLEKSRLLSDRFSAERPKGSFSTLEIQRTEQGDSAMYLCASSLAQDGYTFGSGTRLTVV.

The CDR3 bases are TGTGCCAGCAGCTTAGTAGAGTACGGCACAGATACGCAGTATTTT. It specifies CASSLVEYGTDTQYF. The rearrangement joins TRBV5-6 to TRBJ2-3, with D unresolved. The CDR3 runs to 15 residues. The ends were cut back, 2 bases at V and 1 base at J, with 11 bases in the middle. From germline, CDR1 is SGHDT and CDR2 YYEEEE. The full variable domain, its missing parts supplied by reference TRBV5-6 and TRBJ2-3, is DAGVTQSPTHLIKTRGQQVTLRCSPKSGHDTVSWYQQALGQGPQFIFQYYEEEERQRGNFPDRFSGHQFPNYSSELNVNALLLGDSALYLCASSLVEYGTDTQYFGPGTRLTVL.

The chain employs TRBV3-1 (or the pseudogene TRBV3-2) and TRBJ1-2, with D tentatively TRBD1 (5 bases). Germline values: CDR1 LGHDT, CDR2 YNNKEL (reference sequence). This CDR3 has 12 amino acids. The V gene lost 2 bases and the J gene lost 8 bases, with 9 bases spanning the gap. The CDR3 loop reads CASSQKGNGYTF. The CDR3 nucleotides read TGTGCCAGCAGCCAAAAGGGGAACGGCTACACCTTC.